This TCR beta chain was retrieved from a study of T-cell reconstitution after alpha-beta-depleted transplantation in children. Study-wide findings and caveats: Most T-cell counts and diversity one year after the transplant came from T cells that were newly produced. About two months after transplant, alpha-beta T cells reportedly came from several hundred expanded graft clones. Certain patients had high TCRbeta diversity at day 60, and it came from recipient T cells and thymic progenitors that survived.

This clonotype was seen more than once but under ten times. As yet, its antigen is unknown. The ends lost 5 bases at V and 6 bases at J; junction bases unmatched: 11. CDR1 and CDR2 from the germline V gene are MDHEN and SYDVKM. This CDR3 contains 17 residues. The TCRbeta library was prepared with unique molecular identifiers. Using its own MiXCR run on the PCR reads, TCRdb lists one record per CDR3 protein. This table holds some 600,000 distinct CDR3 sequences, 10% to 15% found once. This sequence originates from a male patient younger than 18 who had a stem cell transplant for acute myeloid leukemia, so the T cells may come from the graft donor. Sequencing was performed on PBMCs, mostly from graft donor cells, taken 360 days after TCRalphabeta/CD19-depleted stem cell transplant. The chain couples TRBV28 to TRBJ2-1, with TRBD2 matching 12 bases. The CDR3 protein is CASSPYSLAGGSNEQFF. CDR3 coding DNA: TGTGCCAGCAGTCCCTACTCACTAGCGGGAGGATCCAATGAGCAGTTCTTC.